The 20 T cell receptor beta chains in this list originate from one sample, sequenced in a study of CD8 T cells in Susac syndrome. A quantity of about 0.5 to 1 ug RNA underwent reverse transcription using random hexamers. MiXCR, run by TCRdb on the immunoSEQ multiplex PCR reads, gives a single entry per CDR3 protein. This sample has about 180,000 distinct CDR3 sequences, with 85% to 95% found just once. Sequenced: CD8+ T cells from PBMCs. The receptors derive from a human donor with multiple sclerosis.

The V gene is TRBV7-6, the J gene TRBJ2-7, with 7 bases aligning to TRBD1. The trim removed 6 bases at V and 0 bases at J, leaving 8 bases unmatched. Germline V CDR1 and CDR2: SGHVS, FNYEAQ. The CDR3 is 15 amino acids. In DNA, the CDR3 is TGTGCCAGCAGTCCCGGACAGGCAAGCTCCTACGAGCAGTACTTC. Encoded protein: CASSPGQASSYEQYF. The complete variable domain, with remaining parts taken from reference TRBV7-6 and TRBJ2-7, reads GAGVSQSPRYKVTKRGQDVALRCDPISGHVSLYWYRQALGQGPEFLTYFNYEAQQDKSGLPNDRFSAERPEGSISTLTIQRTEQRDSAMYRCASSPGQASSYEQYFGPGTRLTVT.

The V call is TRBV20-1, the J call TRBJ1-1, with D possibly matching TRBD1 (5 bases). Trimming pared 6 bases from V and 0 bases from J, leaving 14 bases between. Looked up from germline, CDR1 is DFQATT and CDR2 is SNEGSKA (reference sequence). CDR3 size: 14 residues. CDR3 residues: CSASPGGLNTEAFF. The DNA for the CDR3 is TGCAGTGCCTCGCCGGGGGGGTTGAACACTGAAGCTTTCTTT.

This chain uses TRBV7-9 with TRBJ1-2; 7 bases agree with TRBD1. V lost 1 base, J lost 4 bases, and 12 bases stayed unmatched. This CDR3 is built from 17 residues. Germline V gives CDR1 SEHNR, CDR2 FQNEAQ (reference sequence). The CDR3 sequence is CASSLEGTALHLYGYTF. CDR3 DNA: TGTGCCAGCAGCTTAGAGGGGACAGCCCTTCACCTCTATGGCTACACCTTC.

In its sample, this clonotype was seen once. CDR3 loop: CASSFTPPVHSPLHF. The CDR3 nucleotides read TGCGCCAGCAGCTTTACACCTCCAGTACATTCACCCCTCCACTTT. This rearrangement joins TRBV5-1 to TRBJ1-6; D not certain. Germline loops: CDR1 SGHRS, CDR2 YFSETQ. The CDR3 length is 15 residues. Trimming took off 2 bases at V and 8 bases at J, with 14 bases between the two ends.

The rearrangement links TRBV16 to TRBJ1-4; 9 positions agree with TRBD1. The CDR3 consists of 15 residues. Per the germline V gene, CDR1 is KGHSY and CDR2 is FQNENV. Trimming took 3 bases from V and 8 from J; bases not matched to a gene: 7. The CDR3 DNA reads as TGTGCCAGCAGCCACTCCGGGACAGGGTCCGAAAAACTGTTTTTT. This sequence encodes CASSHSGTGSEKLFF.

This chain joins TRBV20-1 and TRBJ1-6; D gene uncertain. Trimming took 5 bases from V and 5 from J, leaving 13 bases between them. The germline V gene has CDR1 DFQATT and CDR2 SNEGSKA (reference sequence). The CDR3 has 14 amino acids. Written as DNA, the CDR3 is TGCAGTGCTGGCGAGGGCTGGGATAATTCACCCCTCCACTTT. This codes for CSAGEGWDNSPLHF.

The gene calls are TRBV9 and TRBJ2-2; D unresolved. Germline V gives CDR1 SGDLS, CDR2 YYNGEE. V dropped 1 base and J dropped 2 bases, with 15 bases sitting between them. This CDR3 spans 17 amino acids. The CDR3 DNA reads TGTGCCAGCAGCGTATTTTCTATGGGCGGTAACACCGGGGAGCTGTTTTTT. Amino acid sequence: CASSVFSMGGNTGELFF. The whole variable domain, remainder taken from reference TRBV9 and TRBJ2-2, is DSGVTQTPKHLITATGQRVTLRCSPRSGDLSVYWYQQSLDQGLQFLIQYYNGEERAKGNILERFSAQQFPDLHSELNLSSLELGDSALYFCASSVFSMGGNTGELFFGEGSRLTVL.

The J gene is TRBJ2-7, the V gene TRBV25-1, with D tentatively TRBD1 (5 bases). Deletions cut 4 bases from V and 4 bases from J, with 11 bases between. Per the germline V gene, CDR1 is MGHDK and CDR2 is SYGVNS. CDR3 length: 13 amino acids. Written as DNA, the CDR3 is TGTGCCAGCAGTGCGATACAGGCTTACGAGCAGTACTTC. Amino acids: CASSAIQAYEQYF.

The chain joins TRBV20-1 to TRBJ2-7, with 9 bases fitting TRBD2. The trim removed 4 bases at V and 2 bases at J, leaving 6 bases unmatched. CDR1 and CDR2 from the germline V gene are DFQATT and SNEGSKA (reference sequence). This CDR3 has 14 amino acids. DNA for the CDR3: TGCAGTGCTACTCAAGCGGGGGGAGCCTACGAGCAGTACTTC. As protein: CSATQAGGAYEQYF.

V usage is TRBV27 and J usage is TRBJ1-4; a weak D match, TRBD1 (6 bases). V was shortened by 3 bases and J by 4 bases, with 15 bases between the two germline ends. The germline V gene has CDR1 MNHEY and CDR2 SMNVEV (reference sequence). The CDR3 loop spans 16 amino acids. The CDR3 region is CASSLTGGVINEKLFF. As DNA, the CDR3 is TGTGCCAGCAGTTTGACAGGAGGGGTCATTAATGAAAAACTGTTTTTT. Drawing the rest from reference TRBV27 and TRBJ1-4, the complete variable domain is EAQVTQNPRYLITVTGKKLTVTCSQNMNHEYMSWYRQDPGLGLRQIYYSMNVEVTDKGDVPEGYKVSRKEKRNFPLILESPSPNQTSLYFCASSLTGGVINEKLFFGSGTQLSVL.

The rearrangement uses TRBV7-9 and TRBJ1-2, with D unresolved. Germline V gene sequence: CDR1 SEHNR, CDR2 FQNEAQ (reference sequence). This CDR3 contains 14 residues. V shed 0 bases and J shed 2 bases, with 7 bases lying between them. DNA of the CDR3: TGTGCCAGCAGCTTAGCTACGACAAACTATGGCTACACCTTC. This translates into CASSLATTNYGYTF.

V is TRBV30 and J is TRBJ1-2, with D unclear. The CDR3 consists of 10 residues. CDR1 is GTSNPN, CDR2 SVGIG, per germline (reference sequence). Between the trimmed V and J ends, which lost 3 bases and 6 bases, there was a span of 5 bases. The CDR3, as DNA: TGTGCCTGGAGATGGGATGGCTACACCTTC. Protein sequence: CAWRWDGYTF.

The chain recombines TRBV7-9 with TRBJ1-2; perhaps TRBD1 as D (6 bases). Germline CDR1 and CDR2: SEHNR and FQNEAQ (reference sequence). V lost 0 bases to trimming and J lost 8 bases, with 19 bases between them. This CDR3 is 16 amino acids long. The CDR3 nucleotides read TGTGCCAGCAGCTTAGCGGTTGGGGGGCCATTCTCCGGCTACACCTTC. Translation: CASSLAVGGPFSGYTF. Complete variable domain (other parts from reference TRBV7-9 and TRBJ1-2): DTGVSQNPRHKITKRGQNVTFRCDPISEHNRLYWYRQTLGQGPEFLTYFQNEAQLEKSRLLSDRFSAERPKGSFSTLEIQRTEQGDSAMYLCASSLAVGGPFSGYTFGSGTRLTVV.

The chain carries TRBV20-1 and TRBJ2-7; D might be TRBD2 (6 bases). V gave up 3 bases and J gave up 4 bases, with 25 bases separating them. The CDR3 has 17 residues. The germline gives CDR1 DFQATT, CDR2 SNEGSKA (reference sequence). CDR3 sequence reads: CSAREERIRDSLYEQYF. CDR3 nucleotides: TGCAGTGCTAGGGAGGAAAGGATCCGGGACTCACTTTACGAGCAGTACTTC.

This chain connects TRBV4-2 to TRBJ1-3; D remains unclear. The germline V gene has CDR1 LGHNA and CDR2 YNFKEQ. This CDR3 is 14 amino acids long. Trimming pared 0 bases from V and 2 bases from J, leaving 5 bases between. The CDR3 spells CASSQETAGNTIYF. CDR3 sequence (DNA): TGTGCCAGCAGCCAAGAAACGGCTGGAAACACCATATATTTT.

Remarks on this clonotype: One end of the junction fails to match germline, which may point to a read error. The chain uses TRBV7-7 and TRBJ2-5; the D is unclear. CDR3 length: 13 residues. Germline V lookup: CDR1 SSHAT, CDR2 FNYEAQ (reference sequence). The DNA for the CDR3 is TGTGCTAGCAGCCTCTACCCGCAAGAGACCCAGTACTTC. Protein product: CASSLYPQETQYF.

The chain joins TRBV5-4 to TRBJ2-1; 8 nucleotides align to TRBD2. Germline lookup yields CDR1 SGHNT and CDR2 YYREEE (reference sequence). V shed 3 bases, J shed 3 bases, and the junction held 8 bases outside the gene matches. The length of the CDR3 is 16 residues. In DNA, the CDR3 is TGTGCCAGCAGCTCCCCCAGCGGGGGACGCTACAATGAGCAGTTCTTC. As protein: CASSSPSGGRYNEQFF.

The chain employs TRBV3-1 and TRBJ2-2; no definite D call. The CDR3 consists of 15 residues. Germline V CDR1 and CDR2: LGHDT, YNNKEL (reference sequence). V gave up 6 bases and J gave up 1 base, with 12 bases separating them. The CDR3 loop reads CASRGVQVNTGELFF. DNA of the CDR3: TGTGCCAGCAGGGGCGTTCAAGTGAACACCGGGGAGCTGTTTTTT. The full variable domain, rest sourced from reference TRBV3-1 and TRBJ2-2, is DTAVSQTPKYLVTQMGNDKSIKCEQNLGHDTMYWYKQDSKKFLKIMFSYNNKELIINETVPNRFSPKSPDKAHLNLHINSLELGDSAVYFCASRGVQVNTGELFFGEGSRLTVL.

The chain carries TRBV10-3 and TRBJ2-3; possible D gene TRBD2, 5 bases. Trimming took off 7 bases at V and 6 bases at J, with 8 bases between the two ends. This CDR3 region has 11 residues. The germline gives CDR1 ENHRY, CDR2 SYGVKD. CDR3 protein: CAIKRGDTQYF. The CDR3 DNA sequence: TGTGCCATCAAACGCGGGGATACGCAGTATTTT.

The genes are TRBV14 and TRBJ2-1; 7 bases map to TRBD1. The ends lost 6 bases at V and 9 bases at J; junction bases unmatched: 2. Germline CDR1 is SGHDN and CDR2 is FVKESK. This CDR3 is built from 11 residues. CDR3 sequence reads: CASRGTVEQFF. Here the CDR3 DNA reads TGTGCCAGCAGGGGGACAGTTGAGCAGTTCTTC.